The entry that follows covers one T cell receptor (beta chain) sequence. The antigen remains unidentified. The data derive from a study of blood T cells in healthy people across ages. Study in general: About one barcoded beta molecule per two T cells was the capture yield of template switching.

Broader study findings: TCR beta diversity, measured per million T cells, fell in a roughly linear way with age. With unsorted PBMCs, a conclusive comparison of naive versus antigen-experienced cells was not possible.

A second about 6 to 12 cycle PCR used barcoded and J-beta primers. Each CDR3 protein is one row after TCRdb ran MiXCR on the 5' RACE reads. This table holds fewer than 1,000,000 distinct CDR3 sequences, around half found once. Around 9 milliliters of peripheral blood were drawn from each donor into EDTA-treated tubes. Germline CDR1 reads MDHEN; CDR2 reads SYDVKM. The CDR3 consists of 15 residues. V was cut by 5 bases and J by 2 bases, with 16 bases left in between. The sequenced sample consisted of blood. The source is a man of 80 years or more in good health. The rearrangement uses TRBV28 and TRBJ2-7; D remains ambiguous. The CDR3 reads CASSPRQGFAYEQYF. The CDR3 nucleotides are TGTGCCAGCAGTCCTCGACAAGGCTTTGCCTACGAGCAGTACTTC.